This is a list of T cell receptor beta chains from one sample in a study of blood T cells in healthy people across ages. Via MiXCR, TCRdb re-called the 5' RACE reads, giving one row per CDR3 protein. Of about 830,000 distinct CDR3 sequences listed, 62% are singletons. Sequences were obtained from blood. All receptors derive from a man aged 25 to 45 in good health. CDR3s include the opening cysteine and the closing phenylalanine or tryptophan. Only part of the rows carry a size: once, few, many, or a class if the clone is expanded.

>TRBJ2-1|-|15|TRBV9
CASSVAGDSYREQFF
>TRBJ2-7|-|15|TRBV5-1
CASSPTSGGAYEQYF
>TRBJ2-7|-|15|TRBV6-1
CASSEAAGMGNEQYF
>TRBJ2-1|-|12|TRBV29-1
CSGRQGFNEQFF
>TRBJ2-1|-|16|TRBV29-1
CSVEVRTGSSYNEQFF
>TRBJ2-3|-|15|TRBV11-2
CASSFQGQGTDTQYF
>TRBJ2-1|-|13|TRBV25-1
CASSGGGLGAQFF
>TRBJ2-7|-|12|TRBV30
CAWAGFSYEQYF
>TRBJ1-2|-|15|TRBV28
CASSSPGQTNYGYTF
>TRBJ2-6|-|17|TRBV6-2/TRBV6-3
CASSLTGGLSGANVLTF
>TRBJ2-1|-|13|TRBV5-1
CASSWVLAEGRFF
>TRBJ2-1|-|15|TRBV4-3
CASSHGQGGRNEQFF
>TRBJ2-7|-|14|TRBV6-6
CASSYGPGPITQYF
>TRBJ2-5|-|14|TRBV28
CASSLDRVGETQYF
>-|once|16|TRBV7-6
CASSLNRGQGEAEQYF
>TRBJ1-5|-|13|TRBV27
CASSPGPHQPQHF
>TRBJ2-1|-|15|TRBV2
CASSGTGTSYNEQFF
>TRBJ1-1|-|14|TRBV29-1
CSVDGGGQGFEAFF
>TRBJ2-3|-|15|TRBV4-3
CASSQDPGSTDTQYF
>TRBJ2-5|-|16|TRBV11-1
CASSLLRTSGQETQYF
>TRBJ2-7|-|13|TRBV6-5
CASSYTRDHEQYF
>TRBJ1-2|many|15|TRBV11-2
CASSPYSRTFYGYTF
>TRBJ2-2|-|16|TRBV6-6
CASRGPSGGNTGELFF
>TRBJ2-6|-|17|TRBV2
CASSGSGHRSGANVLTF
>TRBJ2-7|-|15|TRBV11-3
CASSLGAQGAYEQYF
>TRBJ2-1|-|14|TRBV20-1
CSARKSGGYDEQFF
>TRBJ2-4|-|16|TRBV4-3
CASSQDYPGTPWEQYF
>TRBJ2-7|-|14|TRBV24-1
CATSGAGEAYEQYF
>TRBJ1-2|few|15|TRBV12-3/TRBV12-4
CASTSKGRGDYGYTF
>TRBJ1-5|few|13|TRBV20-1
CSASKGNHQPQHF
>TRBJ2-5|-|14|TRBV29-1
CSVEDRIVRETQYF
>TRBJ2-3|-|17|TRBV4-3
CASSQVGLAGHTDTQYF
>TRBJ2-1|once|16|TRBV14
CASSSGRGWSYNEQFF
>TRBJ2-3|-|12|TRBV28
CASTYYGDTQYF
>TRBJ1-1|-|13|TRBV6-4
CASSDKENTEAFF
>TRBJ1-1|-|13|TRBV20-1
CSASWDSNTEAFF
>TRBJ2-7|-|13|TRBV12-5
CASALDNSYEQYF
>-|-|14|TRBV20-1
CSARVTSGAPTQYF
>TRBJ1-5|once|18|TRBV7-2
CASSLHVSGRGENQPQHF
>TRBJ2-5|once|15|TRBV28
CASSLGGGWAETQYF
>TRBJ2-1|-|14|TRBV29-1
CSVRRDGTYNEQFF
>TRBJ2-5|-|16|TRBV20-1
CSASTQVTGTQETQYF
>TRBJ2-3|-|15|TRBV7-2
CASSLVDSSTDTQYF
>TRBJ2-2|-|11|TRBV10-3
CAISDAGELFF
>TRBJ2-1|-|16|TRBV20-1
CSARPAGGGDYNEQFF
>TRBJ1-2|-|16|TRBV28
CAGSLVGQDYPYGYTF
>TRBJ2-4|-|14|TRBV14
CASSQDPRVSIQYF
>TRBJ1-2|-|17|TRBV20-1
CSARAGAGADRGDGYTF
>TRBJ2-7|-|14|TRBV20-1
CSASQAGGIYEQYF
>TRBJ2-2|once|14|TRBV20-1
CSARNGLNTGELFF
>TRBJ2-3|-|15|TRBV10-3
CAISPSGGATDTQYF
>TRBJ2-2|-|15|TRBV7-6
CASSPLDPNTGELFF
>TRBJ1-2|few|12|TRBV29-1
CSVATQAEGYTF
>TRBJ2-4|-|15|TRBV7-6
CASSPWKGGGDIQYF